Listed here is a single TCR beta chain. Clones were sequenced by immunoSEQ multiplex PCR, and TCRdb holds only the in-frame ones, with some missing. The sample consists of 95,000 to 150,000 clones, approximately 92% of them appearing once. This sample stems from a study of OX40 agonist ivuxolimab in advanced cancers. CDR1 and CDR2 from the germline V gene are GTSNPN and SVGIG (reference sequence). Trimming removed 2 bases from V and 2 bases from J, with 13 bases in between. The CDR3 is 14 amino acids. This clonotype was obtained from an adult with an advanced solid tumor such as melanoma, head and neck, liver or kidney cancer. Sequences were derived from CD4+ or CD8+ T cells sorted from blood, sampled in a trial of the OX40 agonist ivuxolimab. The V and J genes are TRBV30 and TRBJ2-7; D may be TRBD1 (5 bases). The CDR3 loop reads CAWSLGVRAYEQYF. CDR3 DNA: TGTGCCTGGAGTCTTGGGGTCAGGGCCTACGAGCAGTACTTC.